One T cell receptor (beta chain) is described in this entry. The antigen is unknown. This entry belongs to a study of PD-1 blockade in classical Hodgkin lymphoma. Study-level background: Once every 2 weeks, patients received intravenous nivolumab at 3 mg/kg.

This sample's time point: cycle 4 day 1 (C4D1), after 5 to 7 weeks of nivolumab. Every patient experienced relapse after autologous stem cell transplantation, and brentuximab vedotin exposure varied. Classifying best responses yielded complete response, partial response or progressive disease. TCRdb keeps only in-frame clones here, not all; method: immunoSEQ multiplex PCR. The table lists tens of thousands of clones, more than 70% of them singletons. Whole-study findings and limits: Unlike CD8+ TCR diversity, which did not rise significantly by C4D1, CD4+ TCR diversity did.

Looked up from germline, CDR1 is SNHLY and CDR2 is FYNNEI. The V end lost 8 bases, the J end lost 1 base, and 17 bases lay between the germline ends. The CDR3 consists of 15 residues. The receptor comes from a human donor with classical Hodgkin lymphoma. The chain employs TRBV2 and TRBJ2-5; no definite D call. The sample here was peripheral blood mononuclear cells (PBMCs), taken before the fourth cycle of nivolumab. The CDR3 bases are TGTGCCAGCGCCTATGAACTTCTTCTCCAAGAGACCCAGTACTTC. This codes for CASAYELLLQETQYF.